The next 6 T cell receptor beta chains were all read from a single sample in a study of blood T cell repertoires in COVID-19. Sequenced by immunoSEQ multiplex PCR; TCRdb stores in-frame clones only, minus some. This table holds roughly 43,000 clones, 86% found once. The sequenced sample was PBMCs or T cells enriched from blood (not recorded which). The receptors originated from a woman aged 45-65 years who had recovered from COVID-19.

This clone has just one count. J is TRBJ1-4 and V is TRBV6-2 or TRBV6-3; 7 positions match TRBD1. V was clipped by 6 bases and J by 2 bases; unmatched bases: 9. The CDR3 is 16 amino acids. Germline CDR1 MNHEY, CDR2 SVGEGT. The CDR3 protein is CASSRGGGITNEKLFF. The CDR3 nucleotides read TGTGCCAGCAGCCGAGGGGGCGGAATCACTAATGAAAAACTGTTTTTT.

The J gene is TRBJ2-1, the V gene TRBV18, with TRBD2 matching over 7 bases. The germline V gene has CDR1 KGHSH and CDR2 LQKENI. The trim removed 3 bases at V and 1 base at J, leaving 6 bases unmatched. This CDR3 spans 16 amino acids. CDR3 nucleotides: TGTGCCAGCTCACCCGGCGGGAGAATGTCCTACAATGAGCAGTTCTTC. Its translation is CASSPGGRMSYNEQFF.

The table lists this clone with a few counts. The chain has TRBV5-1 and TRBJ2-7, with 7 bases aligning to TRBD2. V was pared by 7 bases and J by 2 bases, with 9 bases of the junction left unmatched. This CDR3 contains 14 residues. The germline CDR1 and CDR2 sequences are SGHRS and YFSETQ. This CDR3 is CASGRESDPYEQYF. CDR3 DNA: TGCGCCAGCGGGCGGGAGAGTGACCCCTACGAGCAGTACTTC.

The chain recombines TRBV28 with TRBJ1-4; D is unresolved. Looked up from germline, CDR1 is MDHEN and CDR2 is SYDVKM. The CDR3 totals 15 residues. Between the trimmed V and J ends, which lost 7 bases and 6 bases, there was a span of 18 bases. CDR3 loop: CASINPGGTHEKLFF. CDR3 DNA sequence: TGTGCCAGCATAAATCCGGGAGGAACCCATGAAAAACTGTTTTTT.

The chain recombines TRBV11-2 with TRBJ2-3, with TRBD2 as a possible D gene (6 bases). V lost 3 bases and J lost 3, with 13 bases in between. The CDR3 contains 15 residues. Germline lookup yields CDR1 SGHAT and CDR2 FQNNGV. CDR3 region: CASSFGGSGTDTQYF. In DNA, the CDR3 is TGTGCCAGCAGCTTTGGGGGGAGTGGAACAGATACGCAGTATTTT.

This sequence joins TRBV7-2 and TRBJ2-5; 7 positions match TRBD2. Germline trimming cut 0 bases from V and 4 bases from J; bases unmatched to any gene: 5. Germline CDR1 is SGHTA and CDR2 is FQGNSA. There are 15 residues in the CDR3. CDR3 DNA: TGTGCCAGCAGCTTAGCGAAGGCTAGCGGAGAGACCCAGTACTTC. Translating gives CASSLAKASGETQYF. Looking up the rest from reference TRBV7-2 and TRBJ2-5 gives the full variable domain: GAGVSQSPSNKVTEKGKDVELRCDPISGHTALYWYRQSLGQGLEFLIYFQGNSAPDKSGLPSDRFSAERTGGSVSTLTIQRTQQEDSAVYLCASSLAKASGETQYFGPGTRLLVL.